Listed here are 24 T cell receptor beta chains from one sample, sequenced in a study of shared clonotypes between healthy human individuals. Sequenced by immunoSEQ multiplex PCR; TCRdb stores in-frame clones only, minus some. The sample has 2 million to 2.5 million clones, 93% seen once. The sample taken for sequencing was naive CD4+ T cells from PBMCs. Specified subset: CD45RA+ positively selected. The receptors here all came from a man between 18 and 29 years old in good health. Some clones in this sample may be carry-over from other donors' samples.

As for this clone: This same CDR3 is encoded by further DNA sequences in the sample. This chain uses TRBV7-3 with TRBJ2-2; D is ambiguous. From germline, CDR1 is SGHTA and CDR2 FQGTGA. This CDR3 region has 12 residues. V was pared by 0 bases and J by 5 bases, with 1 base between. The CDR3 DNA follows: TGTGCCAGCAGCTTAACTACCGGGGAGCTGTTTTTT. Translating it yields CASSLTTGELFF.

The V call is TRBV4-3, the J call TRBJ2-3, with D unresolved. V was trimmed by 0 bases and J by 0 bases, leaving 7 bases between them. This CDR3 has 15 residues. Germline CDR1 LGHNA, CDR2 YSLEER. The CDR3 protein is CASSQELTSTDTQYF. CDR3 sequence (DNA): TGCGCCAGCAGCCAAGAACTAACTAGCACAGATACGCAGTATTTT.

Only a few counts were recorded for this clone. J is TRBJ1-1 and V is TRBV2; no firm D call. Germline V gene data show CDR1 as SNHLY and CDR2 as FYNNEI. V dropped 1 base and J dropped 0 bases, with 6 bases sitting between them. The CDR3 runs 14 residues. The CDR3 DNA is TGTGCCAGCAGTGAAGTTGCAGTGAACACTGAAGCTTTCTTT. Amino acid sequence: CASSEVAVNTEAFF.

V is TRBV6-9 and J is TRBJ2-3; D unclear. The CDR3 contains 13 residues. V was trimmed by 7 bases and J by 6 bases, leaving 14 bases between them. Germline CDR1 reads MNHGY; CDR2 reads SVAAGI. The CDR3 protein is CASTLGFLDTQYF. The CDR3 region has the DNA TGTGCCAGCACCCTCGGCTTTTTGGATACGCAGTATTTT.

The chain links TRBV6-1 to TRBJ2-5, with D perhaps matching TRBD1 or TRBD2 (5 bases each). The CDR3 loop spans 14 amino acids. Per germline, CDR1 MNHNS and CDR2 SASEGT. Deletions cut 6 bases from V and 5 bases from J, with 16 bases between. CDR3 DNA: TGTGCCAGCAGATCGGGACCTTTGAGGGAGACCCAGTACTTC. Amino acid sequence: CASRSGPLRETQYF.

This clone was seen only once. This sequence joins TRBV6-6 and TRBJ2-2; 7 bases are a match to TRBD1. From germline, CDR1 is MNHNY and CDR2 SVGAGI (reference sequence). CDR3 size: 14 residues. Trimming removed 10 bases from V and 1 base from J; junction bases left unmatched: 6. The CDR3 spells CAIDRTGNTGELFF. In DNA form, the CDR3 reads TGTGCCATCGACCGGACAGGGAACACCGGGGAGCTGTTTTTT.

The chain joins TRBV29-1 to TRBJ1-3; D is perhaps TRBD1 (5 bases). Deletions cut 0 bases from V and 3 bases from J, with 12 bases between. Germline CDR1 reads SQVTM; CDR2 reads ANQGSEA. CDR3 length equals 15 residues. The CDR3 reads CSVEDPQRGGNTIYF. CDR3 coding DNA: TGCAGCGTTGAAGACCCCCAAAGGGGTGGAAACACCATATATTTT. Based on the CDR3 plus reference TRBV29-1 and TRBJ1-3, the full variable domain is SAVISQKPSRDICQRGTSLTIQCQVDSQVTMMFWYRQQPGQSLTLIATANQGSEATYESGFVIDKFPISRPNLTFSTLTVSNMSPEDSSIYLCSVEDPQRGGNTIYFGEGSWLTVV.

CDR3 sequence (DNA): TGTGCCAGCAGCGTAACAGGGGGGTTAGATGGCTACACCTTC. It specifies CASSVTGGLDGYTF. The genes are TRBV9 and TRBJ1-2; 8 nucleotides match TRBD1. Germline V gene lookup returns CDR1 SGDLS and CDR2 YYNGEE. This CDR3 is built from 14 residues. J gave up 6 bases and V 1 base, and 5 bases lay outside the gene matches.

For this clone: This specimen includes other DNA sequences encoding the same CDR3. The chain uses TRBV7-2 and TRBJ1-1, with no clear D. Between the trimmed V and J ends, which lost 2 bases and 1 base, there was a span of 5 bases. The CDR3 extends over 13 amino acids. Germline lookup yields CDR1 SGHTA and CDR2 FQGNSA. The CDR3 coding sequence is TGTGCCAGCAGCTTACGGCAGAACACTGAAGCTTTCTTT. It encodes CASSLRQNTEAFF. The variable domain in full, with the rest retrieved from reference TRBV7-2 and TRBJ1-1, is GAGVSQSPSNKVTEKGKDVELRCDPISGHTALYWYRQSLGQGLEFLIYFQGNSAPDKSGLPSDRFSAERTGGSVSTLTIQRTQQEDSAVYLCASSLRQNTEAFFGQGTRLTVV.

The chain uses TRBV28 and TRBJ2-7; 8 positions agree with TRBD2. The CDR3 has 17 residues. Germline CDR1 reads MDHEN; CDR2 reads SYDVKM. Trimming took 5 bases from V and 3 from J; bases not matched to a gene: 15. CDR3 bases: TGTGCCAGCAGTCTTAGTCGGGGGGGCGACAACATCTACGAGCAGTACTTC. This sequence encodes CASSLSRGGDNIYEQYF.

To note about this clone: The same CDR3 is also encoded by other DNA sequences in this sample. The chain joins TRBV10-3 to TRBJ1-3, with 8 bases that match TRBD1. Germline V gene sequence: CDR1 ENHRY, CDR2 SYGVKD. J gave up 7 bases and V 10 bases, and 9 bases lay outside the gene matches. This CDR3 region has 13 residues. This CDR3 reads CASGQGAGNTIYF. CDR3 sequence (DNA): TGTGCCAGCGGACAGGGCGCGGGTAACACCATATATTTT.

The chain links TRBV6-6 to TRBJ2-4; no reliable D call. The germline CDR1 and CDR2 sequences are MNHNY and SVGAGI (reference sequence). CDR3 length: 13 amino acids. V dropped 10 bases and J dropped 2 bases, with 12 bases sitting between them. The CDR3 region has the DNA TGTGCCACCCGAGGCGGAACCAAAAACATTCAGTACTTC. Amino acids: CATRGGTKNIQYF.

This chain joins TRBV27 and TRBJ1-4, with D unresolved. Trimming took 4 bases from V and 0 from J, leaving 9 bases between them. Germline V CDR1 and CDR2: MNHEY, SMNVEV (reference sequence). The CDR3 consists of 15 residues. The CDR3 sequence is CASSSLSTTNEKLFF. Here the CDR3 DNA reads TGTGCCAGCAGTTCCCTGAGCACAACTAATGAAAAACTGTTTTTT.

The V gene is TRBV27, the J gene TRBJ1-5, with 8 bases identical to TRBD1. CDR3 length equals 12 residues. CDR1 and CDR2 (germline): MNHEY, SMNVEV (reference sequence). After removal of 9 bases from V and 5 bases from J, the junction contained 3 bases not matched to a gene. This CDR3 is CASRQGYQPQHF. The CDR3 DNA reads as TGTGCCAGTCGACAGGGGTATCAGCCCCAGCATTTT.

This chain uses TRBV19 with TRBJ1-2, with a weak D call TRBD1 (5 bases). Germline V gene data show CDR1 as LNHDA and CDR2 as SQIVND (reference sequence). V was shortened by 5 bases and J by 3 bases, with 22 bases between the two germline ends. The CDR3 runs to 17 residues. The CDR3 region is CASSRFGTARSDYGYTF. The CDR3 region has the DNA TGTGCCAGTAGTCGCTTCGGGACGGCCCGATCTGACTATGGCTACACCTTC.

The chain carries TRBV5-4 and TRBJ2-1, with TRBD1 identical over 7 bases. Germline CDR1 SGHNT, CDR2 YYREEE (reference sequence). This CDR3 spans 16 amino acids. V gave up 4 bases and J gave up 2 bases; unmatched junction bases: 9. The CDR3 DNA is TGTGCCAGCAGCGAGGGGACAGCCGCCGCCTACAATGAGCAGTTCTTC. Its translation: CASSEGTAAAYNEQFF.

With respect to this clone: At the DNA level, this CDR3 is encoded by other sequences in the same sample as well. This rearrangement joins TRBV5-1 to TRBJ2-7; 11 bases fit TRBD2. The germline V gene has CDR1 SGHRS and CDR2 YFSETQ. This CDR3 is 15 amino acids long. Trimming removed 0 bases from V and 5 bases from J; junction bases left unmatched: 4. The CDR3 bases are TGCGCCAGCAGCTTGGGTACTAGCGGGAGCCACGAGCAGTACTTC. This encodes CASSLGTSGSHEQYF.

V is TRBV30 and J is TRBJ1-1; tentatively, D is TRBD1 (6 bases). Germline values: CDR1 GTSNPN, CDR2 SVGIG (reference sequence). V was trimmed by 1 base and J by 7 bases, leaving 28 bases between them. The length of the CDR3 is 18 residues. CDR3 residues: CAWSAPWKGGAWGFEAFF. The CDR3 bases are TGTGCCTGGAGTGCCCCATGGAAGGGGGGGGCGTGGGGTTTTGAAGCTTTCTTT.

The chain recombines TRBV27 with TRBJ2-6, with D uncertain. Germline V gene lookup returns CDR1 MNHEY and CDR2 SMNVEV (reference sequence). The CDR3 loop spans 15 amino acids. Trimming left V 7 bases short and J 2 bases short, with 12 bases between. CDR3 region: CASMLWDPGANVLTF. The CDR3 DNA sequence: TGTGCCAGCATGCTATGGGATCCTGGGGCCAACGTCCTGACTTTC. The variable domain in full, completed from reference TRBV27 and TRBJ2-6, reads EAQVTQNPRYLITVTGKKLTVTCSQNMNHEYMSWYRQDPGLGLRQIYYSMNVEVTDKGDVPEGYKVSRKEKRNFPLILESPSPNQTSLYFCASMLWDPGANVLTFGAGSRLTVL.

The chain is built from TRBV9 and TRBJ2-7; TRBD2 agrees at 12 bases. Looked up from germline, CDR1 is SGDLS and CDR2 is YYNGEE. The CDR3 is made up of 16 amino acids. V trimming: 3 bases; J trimming: 4 bases; junction bases outside the gene matches: 8. The DNA for the CDR3 is TGTGCCAGCAGCGCGGGGCGACTAGCGGGAGTTTACGAGCAGTACTTC. Translating gives CASSAGRLAGVYEQYF.

The V and J genes are TRBV6-5 and TRBJ2-2; a possible D gene is TRBD1 (6 bases). Per germline, CDR1 MNHEY and CDR2 SVGAGI. CDR3 length: 15 residues. V was clipped by 0 bases and J by 3 bases, with 8 bases between them. This CDR3 is CASSYSDSYTGELFF. CDR3 sequence (DNA): TGTGCCAGCAGTTACTCGGACAGTTACACCGGGGAGCTGTTTTTT.

This clone was detected only once. The identical CDR3 is also encoded by other nucleotide sequences in the sample. V gene TRBV4-1 combines with J gene TRBJ2-5, with D hard to call. CDR3 length equals 14 residues. Germline CDR1 is MGHRA and CDR2 is YSYEKL. Trimming took off 2 bases at V and 0 bases at J, with 7 bases between the two ends. The CDR3 spells CASSQSGHQETQYF. CDR3 bases: TGCGCCAGCAGCCAATCGGGCCACCAAGAGACCCAGTACTTC.

The genes are TRBV5-4 and TRBJ1-4; 8 bases match TRBD1. The CDR3 runs to 15 residues. Germline trimming cut 2 bases from V and 3 bases from J; bases unmatched to any gene: 3. Germline loops: CDR1 SGHNT, CDR2 YYREEE (reference sequence). CDR3 bases: TGTGCCAGCAGCTTCACAGGGGGGGCTAATGAAAAACTGTTTTTT. It encodes CASSFTGGANEKLFF.

This chain uses TRBV28 with TRBJ2-7; D not resolved. The CDR3 runs 15 residues. Germline values: CDR1 MDHEN, CDR2 SYDVKM. V lost 3 bases and J lost 2, with 14 bases in between. The DNA for the CDR3 is TGTGCCAGCAGTTTTTTCTCCGCAGGCACCTACGAGCAGTACTTC. Translating gives CASSFFSAGTYEQYF.